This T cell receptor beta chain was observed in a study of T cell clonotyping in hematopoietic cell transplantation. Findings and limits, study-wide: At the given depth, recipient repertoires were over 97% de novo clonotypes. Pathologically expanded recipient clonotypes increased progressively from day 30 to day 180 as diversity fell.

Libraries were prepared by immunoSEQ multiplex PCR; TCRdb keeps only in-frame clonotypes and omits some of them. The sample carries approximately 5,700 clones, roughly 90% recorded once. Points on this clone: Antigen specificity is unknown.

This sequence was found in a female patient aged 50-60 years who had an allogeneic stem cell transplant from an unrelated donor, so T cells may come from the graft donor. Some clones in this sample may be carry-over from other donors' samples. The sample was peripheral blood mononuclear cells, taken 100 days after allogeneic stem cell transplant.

The CDR3 loop reads CASSEPGRNYGYTF. As DNA, the CDR3 is TGTGCCAGCAGTGAGCCAGGGCGAAACTATGGCTACACCTTC. The chain is built from TRBV2 and TRBJ1-2, with a tentative D call TRBD1 (5 bases). This CDR3 has 14 residues. Germline CDR1 is SNHLY and CDR2 is FYNNEI. V lost 3 bases, J lost 2 bases, and 10 bases lay in between.